The following is a T cell receptor (beta chain) sequence with its context. Its specificity is unknown. Combining a sample-barcoded 5' primer with a J-beta primer mix, a second PCR ran for roughly 6 to 12 cycles. TCRdb re-derived calls from the 5' RACE reads in MiXCR, one entry per CDR3 protein. The sample carries fewer than 800,000 distinct CDR3 sequences, over 45% recorded once. CDR3 size: 15 residues. The V segment lost 4 bases and the J segment 3 bases; nucleotides outside the gene matches: 8. In germline, CDR1 is SGHTA, CDR2 FQGNSA. This sample was taken from a study of blood T cells in healthy people across ages. Study-wide findings and caveats: Unknown donor CMV status possibly confounded expanded clonotype changes. Diversity figures based on one million T cells were deemed too low.

Extraction of total RNA produced a minimum of 5 micrograms from each sample. The TCR comes from a woman in her sixties or seventies in good health. Material for sequencing was blood. The J gene is TRBJ1-2, the V gene TRBV7-2; 7 bases are shared with TRBD1. CDR3 DNA: TGTGCCAGCAGCTACTCGACAGGGAGGGACTATGGCTACACCTTC. Translated, it gives CASSYSTGRDYGYTF.